Listed below are T cell receptor beta chains from one sample, sequenced in a study of cytomegalovirus exposure and HLA in healthy donors. Here immunoSEQ multiplex PCR was the method, and the copy in TCRdb shows in-frame clones only, minus some. The table has 130,000 or so clones, around 80% seen once; the top ten hold more than 2.5%. The sample consisted of PBMCs. These receptors originate from a man between 18 and 29 years old in good health and CMV-seropositive. Both conserved end residues are part of each CDR3. A D gene is named only where the DNA matches it firmly. Some rows mark clone size as missing; the rest say once, few, many or name a class of expanded clone.

>TRBJ1-2|NA|NA|TRBV19
CASTDDRTYGYTF
TGTGCCAGTACCGACGACAGAACCTACGGCTACACCTTC
>TRBJ2-1|NA|few|TRBV29-1
CSAEADNEQFF
TGCAGCGCTGAGGCAGACAATGAGCAGTTCTTC
>TRBJ1-2|TRBD1|few|TRBV6-5
CASSEWGQGGGYTF
TGTGCCAGCAGTGAATGGGGACAGGGAGGTGGCTACACCTTC
>TRBJ2-2|NA|NA|TRBV13
CASSLFKGPRGGELFF
TGTGCCAGCAGCCTCTTTAAAGGCCCCCGGGGGGGGGAGCTGTTTTTT
>TRBJ1-2|NA|NA|TRBV29-1
CSVEADLGESYGYTF
TGCAGCGTTGAAGCGGACCTCGGGGAGAGCTATGGCTACACCTTC
>TRBJ2-7|NA|NA|TRBV4-1
CASSQGQSSYEQYF
TGCGCCAGCAGCCAGGGCCAGAGCTCCTACGAGCAGTACTTC
>TRBJ2-7|NA|NA|TRBV29-1
CSVPNLDFPYEQYF
TGCAGCGTTCCTAATCTGGACTTCCCCTACGAGCAGTACTTC
>TRBJ2-7|NA|NA|TRBV27
CARVDRTHSYEQYF
TGTGCCAGAGTCGACAGGACCCACTCCTACGAGCAGTACTTC
>TRBJ2-1|NA|NA|TRBV27
CASSLVASSYNEQFF
TGTGCCAGCAGTTTGGTAGCGAGCTCCTACAATGAGCAGTTCTTC
>TRBJ1-1|TRBD1|NA|TRBV5-1
CASSRPGTENTEAFF
TGCGCCAGCAGCAGGCCCGGGACAGAGAACACTGAAGCTTTCTTT
>TRBJ2-1|NA|once|TRBV4-1
CASSQAGPNGQFF
TGCGCCAGCAGCCAAGCAGGTCCCAATGGGCAGTTCTTC
>TRBJ2-5|NA|NA|TRBV28
CATASVADNQETQYF
TGTGCCACCGCGTCGGTAGCGGATAACCAAGAGACCCAGTACTTC
>TRBJ2-1|TRBD2|NA|TRBV7-3
CASSLTPSSGRHNEQFF
TGTGCCAGCAGCCTAACCCCTTCTAGCGGGAGACACAATGAGCAGTTCTTC
>TRBJ1-5|NA|NA|TRBV30
CAWSEGQSNQPQHF
TGTGCCTGGAGTGAGGGGCAGAGCAATCAGCCCCAGCATTTT
>TRBJ2-5|TRBD2|NA|TRBV4-2
CASSQDLREGLVETQYF
TGTGCCAGCAGCCAAGATTTGCGGGAGGGCCTGGTGGAGACCCAGTACTTC
>TRBJ1-2|NA|NA|TRBV28
CASSVDRDNYGYTF
TGTGCCAGCAGCGTGGACAGAGATAACTATGGCTACACCTTC